The 11 T cell receptor beta chains below all came from one sample that was sequenced in a study of blood T cell repertoires in COVID-19. The repertoire was sequenced with immunoSEQ multiplex PCR; TCRdb's copy has only in-frame clones and lacks some. The repertoire consists of almost 80,000 clones, with about four fifths occurring once and the leading ten covering 30% to 40%. Source material: peripheral blood. The receptor source for this set is a woman aged 65 to 85 with acute or convalescent COVID-19.

The rearrangement joins TRBV14 to TRBJ2-1; D is unclear. The CDR3 contains 13 residues. V shed 0 bases and J shed 8 bases, with 8 bases lying between them. The germline CDR1 and CDR2 sequences are SGHDN and FVKESK. CDR3 sequence (DNA): TGTGCCAGCAGCCAAGATGGCATCTATGAGCAGTTCTTC. Encoded protein: CASSQDGIYEQFF.

V is TRBV3-1 (or the pseudogene TRBV3-2) and J is TRBJ1-3; maybe TRBD1 (5 bases). Germline V lookup: CDR1 LGHDT, CDR2 YNNKEL (reference sequence). V lost 2 bases and J 3 bases, leaving 8 bases between the germline ends. The CDR3 has 14 amino acids. This CDR3 is CASSQTTVGNTIYF. DNA of the CDR3: TGTGCCAGCAGCCAAACGACAGTTGGAAACACCATATATTTT.

This clone has just one count. The rearrangement links TRBV4-1 to TRBJ2-7; D might be TRBD2 (6 bases). The CDR3 totals 14 residues. V gave up 4 bases and J gave up 2 bases, with 12 bases separating them. Germline CDR1 MGHRA, CDR2 YSYEKL. CDR3 residues: CASSPGSGPYEQYF. In DNA form, the CDR3 reads TGCGCCAGCAGCCCCGGGAGCGGGCCCTACGAGCAGTACTTC.

V is TRBV6-5 and J is TRBJ1-1; D unclear. The CDR3 sequence is 13 residues long. The germline V gene encodes CDR1 MNHEY and CDR2 SVGAGI. V lost 2 bases, J lost 8 bases, and 12 bases lay in between. This chain's CDR3 is CASSYVGEGEAFF. The CDR3 region has the DNA TGTGCCAGCAGTTACGTTGGGGAGGGAGAAGCTTTCTTT.

The V and J genes are TRBV27 and TRBJ2-5; 10 nucleotides align to TRBD2. This CDR3 has 13 residues. V lost 5 bases, J lost 8 bases, and 5 bases stayed unmatched. Germline lookup yields CDR1 MNHEY and CDR2 SMNVEV (reference sequence). CDR3 region: CASSPASGGTQYF. The DNA for the CDR3 is TGTGCCAGCAGTCCCGCTAGCGGGGGAACCCAGTACTTC.

The rearrangement links TRBV6-1 to TRBJ1-1, with a weak D call TRBD1 (5 bases). The CDR3 has 14 residues. V lost 2 bases and J lost 3, with 10 bases in between. Germline V gives CDR1 MNHNS, CDR2 SASEGT. The CDR3 DNA follows: TGTGCCAGCAGTGAACAGGGTCGGCACACTGAAGCTTTCTTT. Its protein product is CASSEQGRHTEAFF.

The gene calls are TRBV9 and TRBJ1-1, with a weak D call TRBD1 (6 bases). The germline V and J ends were trimmed by 3 bases and 3 bases, with 15 bases remaining between them. Germline V gives CDR1 SGDLS, CDR2 YYNGEE. This CDR3 has 15 residues. CDR3 loop: CASSATGLRYTEAFF. The DNA for the CDR3 is TGTGCCAGCAGCGCAACAGGGTTGAGGTACACTGAAGCTTTCTTT.

V and J are TRBV7-2 and TRBJ1-2; 8 bases are a match to TRBD1. Trimming cost V 5 bases and J 8 bases; bases outside gene matches: 10. Per the germline V gene, CDR1 is SGHTA and CDR2 is FQGNSA. This CDR3 is built from 14 residues. The CDR3 DNA reads as TGTGCCAGCAGCACCCGGACAGGGACTCACGGCTACACCTTC. It codes for CASSTRTGTHGYTF. Drawing the rest from reference TRBV7-2 and TRBJ1-2, the complete variable domain is GAGVSQSPSNKVTEKGKDVELRCDPISGHTALYWYRQSLGQGLEFLIYFQGNSAPDKSGLPSDRFSAERTGGSVSTLTIQRTQQEDSAVYLCASSTRTGTHGYTFGSGTRLTVV.

The J gene is TRBJ1-1, the V gene TRBV3-1 (or the pseudogene TRBV3-2), with TRBD1 matching 7 bases. CDR1 and CDR2 from the germline V gene are LGHDT and YNNKEL (reference sequence). Trimming removed 4 bases from V and 4 bases from J; junction bases left unmatched: 9. The CDR3 has 15 amino acids. DNA for the CDR3: TGTGCCAGCAGCCTTGGCAGGGGGATTGGCACTGAAGCTTTCTTT. This codes for CASSLGRGIGTEAFF.

The rearrangement uses TRBV18 and TRBJ2-1, with 9 bases identical to TRBD1. There are 15 residues in the CDR3. The germline V gene encodes CDR1 KGHSH and CDR2 LQKENI. Trimming cost V 0 bases and J 6 bases; bases outside gene matches: 3. CDR3 protein: CASSPPWTGVNEQFF. As DNA, the CDR3 is TGTGCCAGCTCACCACCATGGACAGGGGTCAATGAGCAGTTCTTC. Using reference TRBV18 and TRBJ2-1 for the parts outside the CDR3, the full variable domain is NAGVMQNPRHLVRRRGQEARLRCSPMKGHSHVYWYRQLPEEGLKFMVYLQKENIIDESGMPKERFSAEFPKEGPSILRIQQVVRGDSAAYFCASSPPWTGVNEQFFGPGTRLTVL.

The chain links TRBV30 to TRBJ1-3; 7 bases are a match to TRBD1. The CDR3 extends over 13 amino acids. J lost 4 bases, V lost 6 bases, and 6 bases had no gene match. Germline values: CDR1 GTSNPN, CDR2 SVGIG (reference sequence). The CDR3 region has the DNA TGTGCCTGTCAAAGGGACAGAGGAAACACCATATATTTT. It specifies CACQRDRGNTIYF.